The 4 T cell receptor beta chains below were found in one sample sequenced in a study of cytomegalovirus exposure and HLA in healthy donors. This PCR relied on a set of 60 Vbeta primers and 13 Jbeta primers. Measured with immunoSEQ multiplex PCR; TCRdb has only the in-frame clones, and not every one. The sample records around 150,000 clones, about 80% being singletons. Sequenced: PBMCs. These receptors all stem from a man aged 25 to 40 in good health and CMV-seropositive.

A remark on this clone: The junction does not match germline at one end; this may be a read error. The chain links TRBV5-6 to TRBJ2-1, with 11 bases that match TRBD2. Germline values: CDR1 SGHDT, CDR2 YYEEEE. This CDR3 region has 17 residues. For the CDR3, the DNA is TGTGCCGGCAGCTTGACTAGCGGGACCAACTCCTACAATGAGCAGTTCTTC. Amino acids: CAGSLTSGTNSYNEQFF.

The rearrangement joins TRBV27 to TRBJ1-1, with 8 positions matching TRBD1. The V gene end was trimmed by 5 bases and the J gene end by 1 base; junction bases not matched to a gene: 6. The germline V gene encodes CDR1 MNHEY and CDR2 SMNVEV (reference sequence). CDR3 length: 15 residues. The CDR3 sequence is CASSDLGTGNTEAFF. CDR3 DNA: TGTGCCAGCAGTGACCTTGGGACAGGGAACACTGAAGCTTTCTTT.

The chain employs TRBV18 and TRBJ1-5; the D is unclear. The CDR3 loop spans 18 amino acids. The ends were cut back, 6 bases at V and 0 bases at J, with 21 bases in the middle. The germline V gene encodes CDR1 KGHSH and CDR2 LQKENI. CDR3 DNA sequence: TGTGCCAGCTCTGCTTCTGGACTTTCGTCTGATAGCAATCAGCCCCAGCATTTT. Its translation is CASSASGLSSDSNQPQHF.

The chain employs TRBV5-6 and TRBJ2-7; 9 nucleotides match TRBD1. From germline, CDR1 is SGHDT and CDR2 YYEEEE. The CDR3 sequence is 14 residues long. With 3 bases clipped from V and 3 bases from J, the junction kept 4 bases outside the gene matches. The CDR3 region has the DNA TGTGCCAGCAGCTCCGGGACAGGGTACTACGAGCAGTACTTC. Protein sequence: CASSSGTGYYEQYF.